One sample yielded the 21 T cell receptor beta chains listed below, sequenced in a study of T cells in Graves' hyperthyroidism and ophthalmopathy. There were TCR beta CDR3 regions amplified from RNA transcripts. Using the HTBI primer set, a first-round RT-PCR was run on the TCR CDR3. One entry per CDR3 protein results from TCRdb running MiXCR on the multiplex PCR reads. This sample has under 350,000 distinct CDR3 sequences, with 15% to 20% found just once. Sequenced sample: blood. Receptors were obtained from a woman aged 45-65 years with Graves' hyperthyroidism.

This clonotype was picked up many times. This chain links TRBV18 with TRBJ1-5; TRBD1 aligns across 7 bases. The germline gives CDR1 KGHSH, CDR2 LQKENI. The V gene end was trimmed by 1 base and the J gene end by 3 bases; junction bases not matched to a gene: 6. The length of the CDR3 is 16 residues. The CDR3 reads CASSPRQGGLNQPQHF. The CDR3 DNA is TGTGCCAGCTCACCACGGCAGGGGGGCCTCAATCAGCCCCAGCATTTT.

The V call is TRBV10-3, the J call TRBJ2-1, with 9 bases fitting TRBD2. The CDR3 totals 15 residues. Trimming at V came to 10 bases and at J to 11 bases, leaving 18 bases not matched to a gene. Per germline, CDR1 ENHRY and CDR2 SYGVKD. CDR3 region: CASTYLLAGRVQQFF. CDR3 nucleotides: TGTGCCAGCACATATCTACTAGCGGGCCGGGTACAGCAGTTCTTC.

This chain uses TRBV20-1 with TRBJ1-2, with TRBD1 as a possible D gene (6 bases). The length of the CDR3 is 14 residues. Germline CDR1 DFQATT, CDR2 SNEGSKA (reference sequence). Trimming took off 0 bases at V and 6 bases at J, with 14 bases between the two ends. This chain's CDR3 is CSARDGGGSDGYTF. In DNA form, the CDR3 reads TGCAGTGCTAGAGATGGGGGGGGCTCGGATGGCTACACCTTC.

This clonotype has more than one count but fewer than ten. The chain has TRBV4-1 and TRBJ2-5; TRBD2 agrees at 7 bases. CDR3 size: 18 residues. Germline loops: CDR1 MGHRA, CDR2 YSYEKL. V lost 3 bases to trimming and J lost 1 base; unmatched junction nucleotides: 14. The CDR3 protein is CASSQGLIRRGSQETQYF. The CDR3 DNA reads TGCGCCAGCAGCCAGGGGCTTATTCGGCGGGGGTCCCAAGAGACCCAGTACTTC.

This clonotype was detected only a few times. The chain uses TRBV10-2 and TRBJ1-5; no clear D. Germline V gives CDR1 WSHSY, CDR2 SAAADI. The V end was cut by 1 base, the J end by 5 bases, with 15 bases between. The CDR3 has 16 residues. As DNA, the CDR3 is TGCGCCAGCAGTGAGTTTCGCAGGTCCGCCTATCAGCCCCAGCATTTT. Translation gives CASSEFRRSAYQPQHF.

This clonotype was seen at least ten times. The gene calls are TRBV5-1 and TRBJ2-3; 7 positions agree with TRBD2. The ends lost 0 bases at V and 4 bases at J; junction bases unmatched: 8. Germline CDR1 and CDR2: SGHRS and YFSETQ. The CDR3 extends over 16 amino acids. This CDR3 reads CASSLAAGVVADTQYF. The CDR3 DNA is TGCGCCAGCAGCTTGGCGGCGGGGGTTGTGGCAGATACGCAGTATTTT.

In this sample, this clonotype turned up a few times. V is TRBV6-1 and J is TRBJ2-3; D is unclear. CDR3 length: 12 amino acids. The germline gives CDR1 MNHNS, CDR2 SASEGT. Trimming shortened V by 3 bases and J by 9 bases, and 10 bases separated the two germline ends. CDR3 nucleotides: TGTGCCAGCAGTGACCCACCGAGGACGCAGTATTTT. Translated: CASSDPPRTQYF.

This clonotype was picked up a small number of times. The V and J genes are TRBV4-1 and TRBJ1-5, with a tentative D call TRBD1 (5 bases). V lost 0 bases and J 9 bases, leaving 15 bases between the germline ends. This CDR3 has 15 amino acids. Germline V gene lookup returns CDR1 MGHRA and CDR2 YSYEKL. As DNA, the CDR3 is TGCGCCAGCAGCCAAGATTTGTTACAGGTTCGGCCCCAGCATTTT. It specifies CASSQDLLQVRPQHF.

The gene calls are TRBV27 and TRBJ1-5; 9 bases match TRBD1. The CDR3 has 12 amino acids. The V and J ends lost 4 bases and 15 bases, in that order; junction bases with no gene match: 7. Germline V gives CDR1 MNHEY, CDR2 SMNVEV (reference sequence). For the CDR3, the DNA is TGTGCCAGCAGTTCCACAGGGGGCGTAAGGCATTTT. This gives the protein CASSSTGGVRHF.

This clonotype was recorded at least ten times. This rearrangement joins TRBV20-1 to TRBJ2-7; D gene ambiguous. Germline values: CDR1 DFQATT, CDR2 SNEGSKA (reference sequence). With 8 bases removed from V and 2 bases from J, the gap between germline ends came to 16 bases. The CDR3 covers 13 residues. The CDR3: CSTTTAGPYEQYF. The CDR3 DNA is TGCAGTACCACTACGGCAGGCCCCTACGAGCAGTACTTC.

The gene calls are TRBV20-1 and TRBJ2-2; D unclear. This CDR3 is 15 amino acids long. Between the trimmed V and J ends, which lost 5 bases and 7 bases, there was a span of 20 bases. Germline V CDR1 and CDR2: DFQATT, SNEGSKA (reference sequence). The CDR3 spells CSAALDGLPSGELFF. The CDR3 DNA follows: TGCAGTGCTGCCCTCGACGGGCTCCCCAGCGGGGAGCTGTTTTTT.

This clonotype was seen a few times. This chain uses TRBV20-1 with TRBJ1-4; D uncertain. Between the trimmed V and J ends, which lost 3 bases and 6 bases, there was a span of 2 bases. CDR1 DFQATT and CDR2 SNEGSKA come from the germline V gene (reference sequence). This CDR3 comprises 10 residues. The CDR3 nucleotides are TGCAGTGCTAGTGATGAAAAACTGTTTTTT. Its translation is CSASDEKLFF.

This clonotype was seen at least ten times. The chain joins TRBV30 to TRBJ1-5; possible D gene TRBD1, 5 bases. This CDR3 region has 13 residues. Germline V lookup: CDR1 GTSNPN, CDR2 SVGIG (reference sequence). The germline V and J ends were trimmed by 5 bases and 3 bases, with 11 bases remaining between them. The chain's CDR3 is CAWARDLNQPQHF. As DNA, the CDR3 is TGTGCCTGGGCCCGGGACCTCAATCAGCCCCAGCATTTT.

The table lists this clonotype with a few counts. This chain links TRBV12-3 or TRBV12-4 with TRBJ2-3; 12 nucleotides match TRBD2. This CDR3 comprises 15 residues. The ends lost 6 bases at V and 4 bases at J; junction bases unmatched: 5. The CDR3 bases are TGTGCCAGCAGCCCGACTAGCGGGAGACCAGATACGCAGTATTTT. Protein: CASSPTSGRPDTQYF.

Only a few counts were recorded for this clonotype. V and J are TRBV19 and TRBJ1-1, with a tentative D call TRBD1 (5 bases). Germline CDR1 and CDR2: LNHDA and SQIVND (reference sequence). The V gene lost 10 bases and the J gene lost 0 bases, with 15 bases spanning the gap. The CDR3 has 14 residues. CDR3 region: CATRRGNMNTEAFF. CDR3 nucleotide sequence: TGTGCCACGAGACGGGGGAATATGAACACTGAAGCTTTCTTT. The full variable domain, completed using reference TRBV19 and TRBJ1-1, is DGGITQSPKYLFRKEGQNVTLSCEQNLNHDAMYWYRQDPGQGLRLIYYSQIVNDFQKGDIAEGYSVSREKKESFPLTVTSAQKNPTAFYLCATRRGNMNTEAFFGQGTRLTVV.

Ten or more counts support this clonotype. The chain combines TRBV12-3 or TRBV12-4 with TRBJ2-3; 12 bases are a match to TRBD2. This CDR3 is 15 amino acids long. The ends lost 4 bases at V and 4 bases at J; junction bases unmatched: 3. The CDR3 is CASSSGLAGPDTQYF. Written as DNA, the CDR3 is TGTGCCAGCAGTTCCGGACTAGCGGGACCAGATACGCAGTATTTT.

This clonotype was detected many times. The genes are TRBV6-1 and TRBJ1-2, with 7 bases matching TRBD1. The CDR3 is 15 residues long. The germline CDR1 and CDR2 sequences are MNHNS and SASEGT. V dropped 5 bases and J dropped 7; count of bases not matched to a gene: 13. For the CDR3, the DNA is TGTGCCAGCAGTTCGGCGACAGGGAATTTTCGTGGCTACACCTTC. As protein: CASSSATGNFRGYTF.

This clonotype was counted many times. V is TRBV2 and J is TRBJ2-3; D call uncertain. The CDR3 loop spans 13 amino acids. In germline, CDR1 is SNHLY, CDR2 FYNNEI. Deletions cut 2 bases from V and 3 bases from J, with 6 bases between. The CDR3 loop reads CASSEMRTDTQYF. In nucleotides, the CDR3 is TGTGCCAGCAGTGAAATGCGGACAGATACGCAGTATTTT.

This clonotype was counted between two and nine times. The genes are TRBV7-2 and TRBJ2-7, with D maybe TRBD2 (5 bases). The CDR3 loop spans 16 amino acids. Trimming took 5 bases from V and 7 from J, leaving 24 bases between them. The germline gives CDR1 SGHTA, CDR2 FQGNSA. The CDR3 coding sequence is TGTGCCAGCAGCGCGTCCCTTACGGGGAGTGGACGTGAGCAGTACTTC. Residues: CASSASLTGSGREQYF.

This clonotype was seen more than once but under ten times. The chain uses TRBV15 and TRBJ1-2; perhaps TRBD1 as D (6 bases). Germline loops: CDR1 LNHNV, CDR2 YYDKDF (reference sequence). CDR3 length: 13 residues. V gave up 5 bases and J gave up 4 bases, with 11 bases separating them. CDR3 sequence (DNA): TGTGCCACCAGCCAGGGGCAGAGCTATGGCTACACCTTC. Amino acids: CATSQGQSYGYTF.

In this sample, this clonotype turned up many times. The V gene is TRBV18, the J gene TRBJ1-1, with D hard to call. The V gene's germline CDR1 is KGHSH and CDR2 LQKENI. The V end was cut by 1 base, the J end by 0 bases, with 6 bases between. The CDR3 is made up of 14 amino acids. DNA for the CDR3: TGTGCCAGCTCACCACTCGAACTGAACACTGAAGCTTTCTTT. This codes for CASSPLELNTEAFF.